This TCR beta chain came from a study of technical replicates of blood from several donors. The CDR3 is made up of 14 amino acids. Trimming cost V 2 bases and J 8 bases; bases outside gene matches: 8. Germline loops: CDR1 SGHRS, CDR2 YFSETQ. The data were produced by immunoSEQ multiplex PCR, yet TCRdb's version contains in-frame clones alone and is incomplete. The table includes tens of thousands of clones, approximately 97% detected once. The V gene is TRBV5-1, the J gene TRBJ1-1; TRBD1 matches at 8 bases. The sequencing sample was made of T cells isolated from PBMCs. This TCR was sampled from a human donor in good health. CDR3 sequence: CASSFGDRYQEAFF. As DNA, the CDR3 is TGCGCCAGCAGCTTCGGGGACAGGTACCAGGAAGCTTTCTTT.